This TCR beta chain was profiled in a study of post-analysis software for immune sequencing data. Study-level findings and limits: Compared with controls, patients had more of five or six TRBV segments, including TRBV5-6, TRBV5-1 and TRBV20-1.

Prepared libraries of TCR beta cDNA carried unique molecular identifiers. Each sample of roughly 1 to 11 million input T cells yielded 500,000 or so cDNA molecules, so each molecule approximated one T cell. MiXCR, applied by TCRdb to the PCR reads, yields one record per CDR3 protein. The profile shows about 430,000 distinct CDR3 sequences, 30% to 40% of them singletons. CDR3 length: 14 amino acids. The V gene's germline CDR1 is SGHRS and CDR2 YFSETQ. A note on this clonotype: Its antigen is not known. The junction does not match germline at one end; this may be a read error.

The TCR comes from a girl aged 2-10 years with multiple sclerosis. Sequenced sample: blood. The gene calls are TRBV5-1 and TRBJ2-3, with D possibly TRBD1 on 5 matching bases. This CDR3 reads CASSLTVDTGTQYF. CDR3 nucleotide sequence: TGCGCCAGCAGCTTAACGGTTGACACAGGTACGCAGTATTTT. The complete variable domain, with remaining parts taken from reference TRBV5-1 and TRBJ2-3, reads KAGVTQTPRYLIKTRGQQVTLSCSPISGHRSVSWYQQTPGQGLQFLFEYFSETQRNKGNFPGRFSGRQFSNSRSEMNVSTLELGDSALYLCASSLTVDTGTQYFGPGTRLTVL.